A single T cell receptor (beta chain) is shown here with its context. What it binds is unknown. The CDR3 consists of 15 residues. V gave up 5 bases and J gave up 4 bases, with 16 bases separating them. Germline V lookup: CDR1 SGHDT, CDR2 YYEEEE. This entry is derived from a study of shared clonotypes between healthy human individuals. Assay used: immunoSEQ multiplex PCR; TCRdb lists only in-frame clones, some missing. The sample has 1.5 million to 1.9 million clones, approximately 98% seen once. Overall study findings and caveats: The study sampled only blood, and tissue repertoires likely differ.

The chain employs TRBV5-6 and TRBJ1-3; no clear D gene. The clonotype was recovered from a man between 25 and 39 years old in good health. Sequencing input: naive CD4+ T cells sorted from blood. Indicated subset: CD45RA+ positively selected. The CDR3 DNA sequence: TGTGCCAGCAGTTTCACACGACTGAGCGGAAACACCATATATTTT. The encoded protein is CASSFTRLSGNTIYF.